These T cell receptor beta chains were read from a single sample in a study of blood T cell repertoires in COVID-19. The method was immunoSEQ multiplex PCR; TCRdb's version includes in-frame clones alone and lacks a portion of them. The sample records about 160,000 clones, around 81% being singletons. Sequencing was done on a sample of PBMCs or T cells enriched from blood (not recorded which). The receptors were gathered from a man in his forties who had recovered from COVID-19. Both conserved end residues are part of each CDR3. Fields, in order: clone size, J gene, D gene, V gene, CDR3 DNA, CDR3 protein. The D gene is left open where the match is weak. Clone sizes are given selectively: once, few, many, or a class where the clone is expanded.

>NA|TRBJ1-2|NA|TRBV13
TGTGCCAGCAGCTCGGTCCGGGGGGGTAATGGCTACACCTTC
CASSSVRGGNGYTF
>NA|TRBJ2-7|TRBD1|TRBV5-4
TGTGCCAGCAGCTTTGGGACAGGGGGCCGTACCTCCTACGAGCAGTACTTC
CASSFGTGGRTSYEQYF
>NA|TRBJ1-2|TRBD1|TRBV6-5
TGTGCCAGCAGGACTTCCAGGGGGTTCAACTATGGCTACACCTTC
CASRTSRGFNYGYTF
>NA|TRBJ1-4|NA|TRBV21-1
TGTGCCAGCAGCAAAGTAAAGAGGGCAGGTAATGAAAAACTGTTTTTT
CASSKVKRAGNEKLFF
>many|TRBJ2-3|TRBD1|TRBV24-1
TGTGCCACCAGTGACCCACGGACAGGGGCAGATACGCAGTATTTT
CATSDPRTGADTQYF
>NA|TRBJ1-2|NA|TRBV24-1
TGTGCCACCCGGGCGGGGCCACCGGGAACCTACACCTTC
CATRAGPPGTYTF
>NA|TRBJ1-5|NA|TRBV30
TGTGCCTGGAGTGACAGCTTCAGAGTCAATCAGCCCCAGCATTTT
CAWSDSFRVNQPQHF
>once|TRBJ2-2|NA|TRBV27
TGTGCCAGCACAGTCAGGGAATACGCCGGGGAGCTGTTTTTT
CASTVREYAGELFF
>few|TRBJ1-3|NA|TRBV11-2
TGTGCCAGCAGTTTAACGGACACGAGCTCTGGAAACACCATATATTTT
CASSLTDTSSGNTIYF
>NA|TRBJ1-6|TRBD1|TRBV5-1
TGCGCCAGCAGCACGGGGACAGGGGGGCGGGCCCTCCACTTT
CASSTGTGGRALHF
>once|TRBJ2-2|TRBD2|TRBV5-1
TGCGCCAGCAGCTTGGAGCGGGGAGGGAACACCGGGGAGCTGTTTTTT
CASSLERGGNTGELFF
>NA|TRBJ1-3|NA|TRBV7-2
TGTGCCAGCAGCTTAACGGGAGAGAATGGAAACACCATATATTTT
CASSLTGENGNTIYF
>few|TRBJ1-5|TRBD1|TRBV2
TGTGCCAGCAGTCCGGGACAGGCTCTCAATCAGCCCCAGCATTTT
CASSPGQALNQPQHF
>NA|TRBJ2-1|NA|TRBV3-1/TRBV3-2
TGTGCCAGCAGCCAAGATCGGGGAGAGGGCAGCTCCTACAATGAGCAGTTCTTC
CASSQDRGEGSSYNEQFF